This T cell receptor (beta chain) was recovered during a study of blood T cell repertoires in COVID-19. At the level of the study: T cells, B-cell-depleted T cells, or PBMCs supplied cDNA or gDNA.

TCRdb's copy holds only in-frame clones and misses some; the assay was immunoSEQ multiplex PCR. This sample has around 270,000 clones; less than 90% occur once, and the top ten carry roughly 1.4%. The receptor was derived from a middle-aged woman who had recovered from COVID-19. Sequencing was done on a sample of peripheral blood.

CDR3 loop: CASRDRGSYTQYF. DNA of the CDR3: TGTGCCAGCCGGGACAGGGGTTCCTATACGCAGTATTTT. The chain has TRBV11-3 and TRBJ2-3, with 10 bases fitting TRBD1. Germline CDR1 reads SGHNT; CDR2 reads YENEEA. J lost 7 bases, V lost 8 bases, and 6 bases had no gene match. The CDR3 spans 13 residues.